Reported below is one TCR beta chain. Its antigen is not identified. Sample time point: blood 4 weeks post-SBRT, at nephrectomy. Treatment in this sample: 15 Gy SBRT to primary tumor, nephrectomy 4 weeks later. Nephrectomy followed 15 Gy stereotactic body radiation by 4 weeks. Blood was sampled at baseline, 2 weeks and 4 weeks after SBRT. This sample is part of a study of radiation and T cells in renal cell carcinoma. Study results and limitations: Pretreatment tumor biopsies were lacking, so baseline clonotypes are unknown.

With V trimmed by 6 bases and J by 3 bases, 8 bases remained unmatched. CDR1 and CDR2 from the germline V gene are LNHDA and SQIVND (reference sequence). This CDR3 is 15 amino acids long. The table came from immunoSEQ multiplex PCR; TCRdb's copy has only in-frame clones and leaves some out. Of around 78,000 clones in the sample, around 89% were seen once. The sequencing here drew on blood, taken from a patient whose treatment included radiotherapy and nephrectomy. The chain has TRBV19 and TRBJ1-2; 9 bases map to TRBD1. The clonotype comes from a woman aged 70-85 years with renal cell carcinoma. In DNA, the CDR3 is TGTGCCAGTAGCCAGATACAGGGGGCCGACTATGGCTACACCTTC. This codes for CASSQIQGADYGYTF.